Given below is one TCR beta chain in context. Antigen specificity is unknown. The sample belongs to a study of blood T cells in healthy people across ages. Overall study results and limits: The study found more naive CD4+ cells and higher diversity in long-lived than aged donors.

Healthy Caucasians from Russia aged roughly 6 to 95 served as donors. Peripheral blood from each donor was collected in a volume of about 9.9 milliliters. A sample-barcoded 5' primer and a J-beta primer mix were used in a second PCR of about 6 to 12 cycles. Researchers report that a template-switch adaptor with 12 random nucleotides tagged each cDNA molecule. MiXCR was run by TCRdb on the 5' RACE reads, yielding one entry per CDR3 protein. The sample has 920,000 or so distinct CDR3 sequences; over 35% are singletons. Per the germline V gene, CDR1 is SGHKS and CDR2 is YYEKEE (reference sequence). CDR3 size: 16 residues.

This receptor was obtained from an older woman in good health. V gene TRBV5-5 combines with J gene TRBJ2-5, with TRBD1 matching over 8 bases. The end of the DNA fits TRBJ2-7 better, so the J call may be wrong. The source material was blood. The CDR3 here is CASSAHRQGTGYEQYF. The CDR3 region has the DNA TGTGCCAGCAGCGCGCACCGACAGGGGACCGGCTACGAGCAGTACTTC.